Given below is one T cell receptor (beta chain) in context. The sample originates from a study of CD8 T cells in Susac syndrome. Germline lookup yields CDR1 SNHLY and CDR2 FYNNEI. Trimming cost V 6 bases and J 2 bases, with 8 bases left between them. CDR3 length: 12 amino acids. Random hexamers were used to reverse transcribe 0.5 to 1 ug of RNA. TCRdb re-called the immunoSEQ multiplex PCR reads with MiXCR, one entry per CDR3 protein. Seen here are around 220,000 distinct CDR3 sequences, around 90% observed once, and the top ten hold about 0.12%. This clonotype originated in a human donor with multiple sclerosis. Sequencing was done on a sample of CD8+ T cells from PBMCs. V and J are TRBV2 and TRBJ2-7, with D uncertain. CDR3 nucleotides: TGTGCCAGCAGCGTGTTGACCTACGAGCAGTACTTC. This sequence encodes CASSVLTYEQYF.